The source of this T cell receptor beta chain is a study of T cells in localized non-small cell lung cancer. General study results and limits: Longer overall survival was linked to higher blood T cell density. Turning up in adjacent lung were a median 57 of the top 100 tumor clones. Adjacent uninvolved lung tissue had the highest T cell clonality, exceeding tumor.

With respect to this clone: No antigen is known for it.

In germline, CDR1 is SGHDT, CDR2 YYEEEE. CDR3 length equals 11 residues. V shed 3 bases and J shed 7 bases, with 8 bases lying between them. The repertoire was sequenced with immunoSEQ multiplex PCR; TCRdb's copy has only in-frame clones and lacks some. Counted here are 35,000 or so clones, 80% to 90% occurring once; the ten biggest clones make up 2.7%. The genes are TRBV5-6 and TRBJ2-7; D not certain. The source of this sequence is a woman aged 40-69 years with stage I lung adenocarcinoma. The source was peripheral blood, collected before any cancer treatment. The CDR3 loop is CASSSFREQYF. CDR3 nucleotides: TGTGCCAGCAGCTCCTTCAGGGAGCAGTACTTC.